This T cell receptor (beta chain) was identified during a study of CD8+ T cells in alopecia areata. This clone was detected only a few times. What it binds is unknown. Overall study results and limits: Whether baseline CD8+ expansion is linked to response remains uncertain, given a single nonresponder.

Extracted from the samples, RNA was reverse transcribed into cDNA to serve as the sequencing template. Method: immunoSEQ multiplex PCR; TCRdb's copy keeps in-frame clones and lacks some. Here the sample spans some 150,000 clones, 58% being singletons. Treatment of the sample: oral pan-JAK inhibitor, 5-10 mg twice daily. Alopecia areata patients gave lesional scalp punch biopsies and peripheral blood samples. This TCR was recovered from a human donor with alopecia areata. Sequences were derived from CD4+ T cells sorted from blood, sampled at approximately week 61, from a patient treated with tofacitinib.

CDR3 sequence: CSVTPTGETQYF. The CDR3 DNA sequence: TGCAGCGTCACGCCGACAGGAGAGACCCAGTACTTC. This rearrangement joins TRBV29-1 to TRBJ2-5; TRBD1 is a possible D gene (6 bases). Germline V gene sequence: CDR1 SQVTM, CDR2 ANQGSEA. Trimming took off 6 bases at V and 4 bases at J, with 12 bases between the two ends. This CDR3 region has 12 residues.